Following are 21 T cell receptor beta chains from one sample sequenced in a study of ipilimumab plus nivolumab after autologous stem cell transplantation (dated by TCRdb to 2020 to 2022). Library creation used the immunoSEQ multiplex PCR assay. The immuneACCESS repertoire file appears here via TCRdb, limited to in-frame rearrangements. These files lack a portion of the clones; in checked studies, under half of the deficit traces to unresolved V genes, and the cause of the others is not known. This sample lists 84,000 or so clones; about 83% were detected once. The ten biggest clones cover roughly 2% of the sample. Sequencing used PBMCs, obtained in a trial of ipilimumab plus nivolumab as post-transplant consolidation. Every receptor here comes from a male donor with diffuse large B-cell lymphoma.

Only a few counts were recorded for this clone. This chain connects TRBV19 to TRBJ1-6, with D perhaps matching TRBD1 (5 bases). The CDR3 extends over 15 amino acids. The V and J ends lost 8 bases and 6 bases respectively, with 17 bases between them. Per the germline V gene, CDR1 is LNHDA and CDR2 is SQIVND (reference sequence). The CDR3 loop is CASGSRGKVNSPLHF. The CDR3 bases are TGTGCCAGTGGTTCTAGGGGTAAGGTTAATTCACCCCTCCACTTT. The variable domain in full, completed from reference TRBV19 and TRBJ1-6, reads DGGITQSPKYLFRKEGQNVTLSCEQNLNHDAMYWYRQDPGQGLRLIYYSQIVNDFQKGDIAEGYSVSREKKESFPLTVTSAQKNPTAFYLCASGSRGKVNSPLHFGNGTRLTVT.

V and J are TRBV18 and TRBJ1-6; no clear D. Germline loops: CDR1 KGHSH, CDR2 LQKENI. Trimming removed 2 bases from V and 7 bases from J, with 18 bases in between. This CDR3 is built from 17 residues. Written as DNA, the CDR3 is TGTGCCAGCTCACCAGTTTCAGGAAATATAGGGAATTCACCCCTCCACTTT. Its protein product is CASSPVSGNIGNSPLHF.

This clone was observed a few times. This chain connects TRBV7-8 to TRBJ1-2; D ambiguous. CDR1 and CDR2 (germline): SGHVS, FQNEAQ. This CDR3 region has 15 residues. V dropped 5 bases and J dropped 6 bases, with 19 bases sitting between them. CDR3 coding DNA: TGTGCCAGCAGCCCATTGCTTAACTCCCGTGATGGCTACACCTTC. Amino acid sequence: CASSPLLNSRDGYTF.

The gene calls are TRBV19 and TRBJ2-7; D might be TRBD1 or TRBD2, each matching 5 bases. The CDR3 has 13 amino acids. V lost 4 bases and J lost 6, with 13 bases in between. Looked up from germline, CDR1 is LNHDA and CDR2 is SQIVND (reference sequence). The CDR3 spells CASSTIAGSEQYF. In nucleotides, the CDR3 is TGTGCCAGTAGTACGATCGCAGGGAGCGAGCAGTACTTC.

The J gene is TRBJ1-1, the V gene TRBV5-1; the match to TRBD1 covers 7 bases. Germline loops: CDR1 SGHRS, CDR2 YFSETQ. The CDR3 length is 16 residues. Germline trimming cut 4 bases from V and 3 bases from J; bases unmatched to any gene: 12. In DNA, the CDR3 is TGCGCCAGCAGCACGGGGACAGATTTAGGTCACACTGAAGCTTTCTTT. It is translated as CASSTGTDLGHTEAFF.

The CDR3 protein is CASSQRGGEQFF. CDR3 DNA sequence: TGTGCCAGCAGCCAGCGTGGGGGTGAGCAGTTCTTC. V usage is TRBV6-5 and J usage is TRBJ2-1; D might be TRBD1 or TRBD2, each matching 5 bases. V was pared by 6 bases and J by 9 bases, with 12 bases between. The germline V gene encodes CDR1 MNHEY and CDR2 SVGAGI. The CDR3 is 12 residues long.

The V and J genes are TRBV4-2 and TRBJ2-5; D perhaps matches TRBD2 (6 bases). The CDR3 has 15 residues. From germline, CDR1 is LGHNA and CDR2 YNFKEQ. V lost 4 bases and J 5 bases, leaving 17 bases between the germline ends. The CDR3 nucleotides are TGTGCCAGCAGCCCGTGGGACTCCCCGACGGAGACCCAGTACTTC. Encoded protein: CASSPWDSPTETQYF.

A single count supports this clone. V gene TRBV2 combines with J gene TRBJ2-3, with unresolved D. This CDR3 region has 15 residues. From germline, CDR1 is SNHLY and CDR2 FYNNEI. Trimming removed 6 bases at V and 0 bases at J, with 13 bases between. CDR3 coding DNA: TGTGCCAGCAGGGCGGAGCCCACTAGCACAGATACGCAGTATTTT. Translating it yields CASRAEPTSTDTQYF.

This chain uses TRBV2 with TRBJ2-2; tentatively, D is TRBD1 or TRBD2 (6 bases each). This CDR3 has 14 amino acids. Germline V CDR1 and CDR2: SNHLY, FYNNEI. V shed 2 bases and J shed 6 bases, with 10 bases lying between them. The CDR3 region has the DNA TGTGCCAGCAGTGAACAGGGGACTCCCGGGGAGCTGTTTTTT. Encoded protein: CASSEQGTPGELFF.

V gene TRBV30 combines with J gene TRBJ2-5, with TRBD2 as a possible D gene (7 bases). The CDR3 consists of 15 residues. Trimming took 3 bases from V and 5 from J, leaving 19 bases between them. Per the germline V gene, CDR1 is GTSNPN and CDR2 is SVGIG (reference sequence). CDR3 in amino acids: CAWSLVGGLGETQYF. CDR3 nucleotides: TGTGCCTGGAGCCTCGTCGGGGGGCTGGGGGAGACCCAGTACTTC.

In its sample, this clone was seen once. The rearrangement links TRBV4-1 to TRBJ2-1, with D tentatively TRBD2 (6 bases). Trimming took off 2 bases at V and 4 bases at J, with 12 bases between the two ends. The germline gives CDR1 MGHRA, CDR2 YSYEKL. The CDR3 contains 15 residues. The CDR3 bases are TGCGCCAGCAGCCAATCGTCCAGCGGGTACAATGAGCAGTTCTTC. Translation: CASSQSSSGYNEQFF.

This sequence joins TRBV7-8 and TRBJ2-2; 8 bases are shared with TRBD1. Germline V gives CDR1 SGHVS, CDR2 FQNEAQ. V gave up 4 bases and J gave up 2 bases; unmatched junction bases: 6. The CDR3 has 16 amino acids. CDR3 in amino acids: CASSSTGAANTGELFF. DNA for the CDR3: TGTGCCAGCAGCTCGACAGGGGCGGCAAACACCGGGGAGCTGTTTTTT. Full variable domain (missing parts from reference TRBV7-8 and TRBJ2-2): GAGVSQSPRYKVAKRGQDVALRCDPISGHVSLFWYQQALGQGPEFLTYFQNEAQLDKSGLPSDRFFAERPEGSVSTLKIQRTQQEDSAVYLCASSSTGAANTGELFFGEGSRLTVL.

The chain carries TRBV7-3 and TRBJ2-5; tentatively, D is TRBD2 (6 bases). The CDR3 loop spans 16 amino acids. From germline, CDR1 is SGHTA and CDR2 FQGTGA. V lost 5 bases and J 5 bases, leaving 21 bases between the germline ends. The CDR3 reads CASSPAWRGEGETQYF. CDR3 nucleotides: TGTGCCAGCAGCCCTGCGTGGAGGGGAGAGGGCGAGACCCAGTACTTC.

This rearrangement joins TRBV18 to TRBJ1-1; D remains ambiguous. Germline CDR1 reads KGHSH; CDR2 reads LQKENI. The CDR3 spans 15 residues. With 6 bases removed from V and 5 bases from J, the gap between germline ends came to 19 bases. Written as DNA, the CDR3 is TGTGCCAGCTCCCCCGGGCTTGAAAGGGCAACTGAAGCTTTCTTT. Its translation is CASSPGLERATEAFF.

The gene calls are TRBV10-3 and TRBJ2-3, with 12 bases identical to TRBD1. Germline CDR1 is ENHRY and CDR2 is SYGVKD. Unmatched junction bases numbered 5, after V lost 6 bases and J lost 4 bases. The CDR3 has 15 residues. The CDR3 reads CAISDGTGGADTQYF. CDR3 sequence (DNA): TGTGCCATCAGCGACGGGACAGGGGGCGCAGATACGCAGTATTTT.

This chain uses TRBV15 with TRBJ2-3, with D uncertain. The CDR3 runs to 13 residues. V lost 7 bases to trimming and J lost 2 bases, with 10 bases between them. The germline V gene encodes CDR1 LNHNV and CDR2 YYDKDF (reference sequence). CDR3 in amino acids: CATKDGNTDTQYF. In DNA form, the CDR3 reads TGTGCCACCAAGGATGGGAACACAGATACGCAGTATTTT.

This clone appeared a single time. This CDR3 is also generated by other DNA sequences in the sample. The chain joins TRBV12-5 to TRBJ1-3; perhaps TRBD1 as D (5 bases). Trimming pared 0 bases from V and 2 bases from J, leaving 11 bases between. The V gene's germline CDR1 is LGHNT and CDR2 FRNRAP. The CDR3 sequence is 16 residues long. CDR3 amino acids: CASGLVGGRTGNTIYF. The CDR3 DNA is TGTGCTAGTGGTTTGGTTGGGGGGAGAACTGGAAACACCATATATTTT.

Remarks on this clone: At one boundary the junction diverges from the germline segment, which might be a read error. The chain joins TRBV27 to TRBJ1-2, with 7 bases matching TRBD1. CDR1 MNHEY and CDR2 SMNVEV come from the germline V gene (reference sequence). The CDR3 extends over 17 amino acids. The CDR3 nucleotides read TGTGCCAGCAGTTTATTTGGGGGGACAGTCGCTAAATATGGCTACACCTTC. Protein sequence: CASSLFGGTVAKYGYTF.

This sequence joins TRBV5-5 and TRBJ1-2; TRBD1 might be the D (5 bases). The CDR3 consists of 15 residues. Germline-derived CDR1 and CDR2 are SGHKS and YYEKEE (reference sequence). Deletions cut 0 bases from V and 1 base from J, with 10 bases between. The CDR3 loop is CASSLVGGNNYGYTF. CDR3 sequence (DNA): TGTGCCAGCAGCTTGGTCGGGGGGAATAACTATGGCTACACCTTC.

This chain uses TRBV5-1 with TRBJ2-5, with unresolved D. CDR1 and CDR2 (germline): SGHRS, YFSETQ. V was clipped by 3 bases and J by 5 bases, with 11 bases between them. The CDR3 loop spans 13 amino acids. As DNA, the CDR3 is TGCGCCAGCAGCTATGGAACGCGGGAGACCCAGTACTTC. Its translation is CASSYGTRETQYF.

In DNA, the CDR3 is TGTGCCAGCAGCCGCGGGGGGGGCCGGTACAATGAGCAGTTCTTC. Its protein product is CASSRGGGRYNEQFF. The chain has TRBV14 and TRBJ2-1, with 9 bases matching TRBD2. V trimming: 4 bases; J trimming: 4 bases; junction bases outside the gene matches: 5. This CDR3 comprises 15 residues. The germline CDR1 and CDR2 sequences are SGHDN and FVKESK. The entire variable domain, with the rest obtained from reference TRBV14 and TRBJ2-1, is as follows: EAGVTQFPSHSVIEKGQTVTLRCDPISGHDNLYWYRRVMGKEIKFLLHFVKESKQDESGMPNNRFLAERTGGTYSTLKVQPAELEDSGVYFCASSRGGGRYNEQFFGPGTRLTVL.